The following is a TCR beta chain sequence with its context. Its antigen remains unidentified. These data originate in a study of vaccination effects on CD4 cells after COVID-19. Overall study: At 16 days and one week before vaccination, a couple of convalescent patients gave samples. Notes on the study in general: Vaccine- and infection-induced clones showed marked clonal contraction late following vaccination.

Within the ViraFEST assay, antigen-specific CD4+ T cells underwent expansion with viral peptide pools prior to sequencing. Culture lasted around eleven days before CD4+ T cell isolation. From March to December 2020, the person had a SARS-CoV-2 infection that was confirmed by PCR. As the negative control culture, an HIV-1 Nef peptide pool was included. Sequencing used immunoSEQ multiplex PCR; TCRdb keeps in-frame clones, though not all of them. The profile covers 70,000 or so clones, with around 70% appearing a single time and 5% taken by the ten largest. This CDR3 spans 13 amino acids. Germline V gene lookup returns CDR1 SGHNT and CDR2 YYREEE (reference sequence). V lost 3 bases and J lost 2, with 7 bases in between.

This material consisted of CD4+ T cells from PBMCs cultured with HIV peptides, taken before COVID-19 vaccination. As for subset: HIV-1 Nef peptide pool negative control/reference culture. The sequence was collected from a human donor who had a prior SARS-CoV-2 infection. The V and J genes are TRBV5-4 and TRBJ2-3; D gene uncertain. The chain's CDR3 is CASSSGPTDTQYF. For the CDR3, the DNA is TGTGCCAGCAGCTCTGGACCCACAGATACGCAGTATTTT.